The 22 T cell receptor beta chains below were found in one sample sequenced in a study of T cell clonality in common variable immunodeficiency. Produced via immunoSEQ multiplex PCR; TCRdb's table is partial and in-frame only. Observed in the sample are about 52,000 clones, none of them singletons. Sequencing was performed on peripheral blood mononuclear cells. Receptors originate from a person aged 18-69 years in good health.

This clone was recorded at least ten times. The observed sequence ends 3 residues before the CDR3 terminus, with the missing tail filled in from the germline J gene. This rearrangement joins TRBV19 to TRBJ2-1, with TRBD1 identical over 12 bases. CDR1 and CDR2 (germline): LNHDA, SQIVND (reference sequence). This CDR3 is built from 17 residues. The trim removed 2 bases at V and 8 bases at J, leaving 10 bases unmatched. The chain's CDR3 is CASSIIPGQGAFDEQFF. The CDR3 bases that were read are TGTGCCAGTAGTATAATACCGGGACAGGGGGCATTCGATGAG.

The sample holds many counts of this clone. The read halts 3 residues ahead of the CDR3 end, with the missing end drawn from the germline J gene. The same CDR3 arises from other DNA sequences in this sample as well. The chain is built from TRBV20-1 and TRBJ2-6; 8 bases are a match to TRBD1. V shed 0 bases, J shed 0 bases, and the junction held 7 bases outside the gene matches. Germline loops: CDR1 DFQATT, CDR2 SNEGSKA (reference sequence). This CDR3 has 18 amino acids. Incomplete CDR3 DNA: TGCAGTGCTAGAGATGGGGGACAGGTCCACTCTGGGGCCAACGTC. This sequence encodes CSARDGGQVHSGANV. The CDR3, in full, reads CSARDGGQVHSGANVLTF.

This clone showed up just a few times. The CDR3 extends 3 residues past the end of the read, so its final part is completed from the germline J gene. V gene TRBV19 combines with J gene TRBJ2-7; 7 bases align to TRBD1. V trimming: 5 bases; J trimming: 3 bases; junction bases outside the gene matches: 7. The CDR3 length is 14 residues. Germline assignment: CDR1 LNHDA and CDR2 SQIVND (reference sequence). CDR3 DNA, as far as it was read: TGTGCCAGTAGTGCTTCAGGGGGTTTCTACGAG. Protein product: CASSASGGFYE. The CDR3 reads in full as CASSASGGFYEQYF.

This clone has ten or more counts. The read ends 3 residues before the CDR3 terminus; that terminus is restored from the germline J gene. The V gene is TRBV20-1, the J gene TRBJ2-1; a weak D match, TRBD2 (6 bases). CDR1 is DFQATT, CDR2 SNEGSKA, per germline (reference sequence). The CDR3 has 15 amino acids. Trimming cost V 0 bases and J 5 bases, with 14 bases left between them. The CDR3 sequence is CSARDLASAHNEQFF. CDR3 DNA, as far as it was read: TGCAGTGCTAGAGATTTGGCTAGCGCCCACAATGAG.

About this clone: The read terminates 3 residues before the CDR3 end, so the remaining end is supplied by the germline J gene. The V and J genes are TRBV7-9 and TRBJ2-3; 8 bases align to TRBD1. Germline lookup yields CDR1 SEHNR and CDR2 FQNEAQ (reference sequence). There are 15 residues in the CDR3. The trim removed 2 bases at V and 0 bases at J, leaving 1 base unmatched. This chain's CDR3 is CASSLRTGSTDTQYF. Incomplete CDR3 DNA: TGTGCCAGCAGCTTAAGGACAGGGAGCACAGATACG.

This clone was counted at least ten times. The missing CDR3 end, 3 residues past where the read stops, is filled in from the germline J gene. Other DNA variants within this sample encode the same CDR3. V usage is TRBV7-9 and J usage is TRBJ1-1, with 7 bases fitting TRBD1. The CDR3 runs 13 residues. In germline, CDR1 is SEHNR, CDR2 FQNEAQ (reference sequence). Trimming removed 2 bases from V and 3 bases from J; junction bases left unmatched: 0. CDR3 loop: CASSLQGDTEAFF. Partial CDR3 DNA: TGTGCCAGCAGCTTACAGGGGGACACTGAA.

This clone was seen repeatedly, ten times or more. One junction end does not reproduce the germline sequence, and a read error may be involved. The missing CDR3 end, 3 residues past where the read stops, is filled in from the germline J gene. Other DNA sequences of this sample code for an identical CDR3. The genes are TRBV4-2 and TRBJ1-3; no firm D call. Germline V gene lookup returns CDR1 LGHNA and CDR2 YNFKEQ. The CDR3 length is 16 residues. Partial CDR3 DNA: TGTGCCAGCAGCCACCTCAGGTTTCACTCTGGAAACACA. It encodes CASSHLRFHSGNT. The complete CDR3 sequence is CASSHLRFHSGNTIYF.

Points on this clone: The DNA ends 3 residues before the CDR3 does, and the rest of the CDR3 is filled in from the germline J gene. The chain joins TRBV5-1 to TRBJ1-1; 8 bases fit TRBD1. CDR3 length: 17 amino acids. V shed 4 bases and J 2 bases; nucleotides not matched to a gene: 13. Germline V gene data show CDR1 as SGHRS and CDR2 as YFSETQ. The CDR3 here is CASSRIGQGAPNTEAFF. The DNA read from the CDR3 is TGCGCCAGCAGCCGAATCGGGCAGGGGGCGCCTAACACTGAA.

A remark on this clone: The sequenced fragment ends 3 residues before the CDR3 boundary, so the rest is inferred from the germline J gene. The chain recombines TRBV10-2 with TRBJ2-7; D assignment may be TRBD1 or TRBD2 (5 bases each). Trimming stripped 5 bases from V and 4 bases from J, with 12 bases between. The CDR3 runs 13 residues. Germline-derived CDR1 and CDR2 are WSHSY and SAAADI. The CDR3 spells CASSLRREYEQYF. Incomplete CDR3 DNA: TGCGCCAGCAGTCTTCGCAGGGAGTACGAG.

This clone was counted ten times or more. The read ends 3 residues shy of where the CDR3 ends; the end is completed using the germline J gene. The V gene is TRBV20-1, the J gene TRBJ1-5, with TRBD1 identical over 9 bases. The junction had 10 bases not matched to a gene; V was cut back by 6 bases and J by 7 bases. CDR1 is DFQATT and CDR2 is SNEGSKA in the germline V gene (reference sequence). This CDR3 region has 14 residues. Here the CDR3 reads CSATRQGVDQPQHF. CDR3 bases read: TGCAGTGCAACAAGACAGGGGGTAGACCAGCCC.

This clone was seen ten or more times. The CDR3 is cut off 3 residues early in the read; its end comes from the germline J gene. The chain uses TRBV28 and TRBJ2-2; 8 bases agree with TRBD1. The germline CDR1 and CDR2 sequences are MDHEN and SYDVKM. The CDR3 runs 15 residues. Losses at the gene ends were 5 bases for V and 1 base for J; bases not matched to a gene: 3. Incomplete CDR3 DNA: TGTGCCAGCAGTCCGGGACAGGTGAACACCGGGGAG. The encoded protein is CASSPGQVNTGE. The full CDR3 protein is CASSPGQVNTGELFF.

This clone turned up a few times. CDR3 protein: CASSLGVLRGAPDTQYF. CDR3 DNA (partial): TGTGCCAGCAGCTTAGGAGTTCTGCGGGGGGCCCCAGATACC. The chain is built from TRBV7-6 and TRBJ2-5, with 8 bases matching TRBD2. Sequencing ends 3 residues short of the CDR3 end; the germline J gene provides the rest. The CDR3 runs to 17 residues. The germline V gene has CDR1 SGHVS and CDR2 FNYEAQ.

Regarding this clone: The CDR3 end is not reached by the read, which stops 3 residues before it; the germline J gene fills it in. The V and J genes are TRBV5-5 and TRBJ2-5; no reliable D call. The germline V gene has CDR1 SGHKS and CDR2 YYEKEE (reference sequence). The V end lost 1 base, the J end lost 4 bases, and 2 bases lay between the germline ends. The CDR3 contains 11 residues. CDR3 sequence: CASSLRETQYF. CDR3 DNA, as far as it was read: TGTGCCAGCAGCTTGCGAGAGACC.

This clone occurred a few times. Here the CDR3 reads CASSLASVTGELFF. The sequenced part of the CDR3 DNA is TGTGCCAGCAGCTTAGCCAGTGTCACCGGGGAG. The chain uses TRBV11-3 and TRBJ2-2; D is undetermined. The read ends 3 residues early relative to the CDR3; the germline J gene fills the gap. This CDR3 is built from 14 residues. V was cut by 1 base and J by 4 bases, with 7 bases left in between. Germline V gene lookup returns CDR1 SGHNT and CDR2 YENEEA.

This clone was detected ten times or more. The read finishes 3 residues shy of the CDR3 end, and the germline J gene is used to complete it. The chain is built from TRBV4-1 and TRBJ2-7; no reliable D call. The V gene lost 3 bases and the J gene lost 5 bases, with 8 bases spanning the gap. This CDR3 has 12 amino acids. Germline loops: CDR1 MGHRA, CDR2 YSYEKL. The CDR3 spells CASSQKVDEQYF. The covered CDR3 bases are TGCGCCAGCAGCCAGAAGGTTGACGAG.

The sample holds many counts of this clone. The read falls 3 residues short of the CDR3 end, and the missing part is taken from the germline J gene. This sequence joins TRBV7-3 and TRBJ1-2, with D unresolved. V gave up 2 bases and J gave up 0 bases, with 4 bases separating them. The CDR3 has 13 amino acids. Looked up from germline, CDR1 is SGHTA and CDR2 is FQGTGA. CDR3 residues: CASSLGTNYGYTF. Incomplete CDR3 DNA: TGTGCCAGCAGCTTAGGCACTAACTATGGC.

There are many counts of this clone. The sequence runs out 3 residues before the end of the CDR3; the remainder is reconstructed from the germline J gene. V gene TRBV2 combines with J gene TRBJ2-1, with TRBD2 matching 8 bases. CDR3 size: 12 residues. Unmatched junction bases numbered 2, after V lost 4 bases and J lost 9 bases. From germline, CDR1 is SNHLY and CDR2 FYNNEI. CDR3 sequence reads: CASSVLAGEQFF. The sequenced CDR3 bases are TGTGCCAGCAGTGTCCTAGCGGGTGAG.

This clone came up a few times. From the germline J gene comes the end of the CDR3, since the read stops 3 residues before it. The chain joins TRBV11-2 to TRBJ1-6; possibly TRBD1 for D (6 bases). This CDR3 spans 14 amino acids. The germline V gene encodes CDR1 SGHAT and CDR2 FQNNGV. The V and J ends lost 5 bases and 6 bases respectively, with 11 bases between them. CDR3 DNA (partial): TGTGCCAGCAGCCAGGACAGTAGTAATTCACCC. Encoded protein: CASSQDSSNSP. The full CDR3 protein is CASSQDSSNSPLHF.

Only a few counts were recorded for this clone. Read coverage stops 3 residues before the CDR3 terminus; the germline J gene supplies the remainder. The chain joins TRBV5-1 to TRBJ1-1; D ambiguous. The CDR3 has 14 residues. V gave up 5 bases and J gave up 3 bases, with 14 bases separating them. CDR1 and CDR2 (germline): SGHRS, YFSETQ. The sequenced CDR3 bases are TGCGCCAGCAGGCCGGGGTCGGGCCACACTGAA. It translates to CASRPGSGHTE. The CDR3 reads in full as CASRPGSGHTEAFF.

At least ten counts were recorded for this clone. The CDR3 end lies 3 residues beyond the end of the read and is filled in from the germline J gene. The chain has TRBV20-1 and TRBJ1-2, with a tentative D call TRBD1 (6 bases). Germline CDR1 reads DFQATT; CDR2 reads SNEGSKA (reference sequence). The length of the CDR3 is 13 residues. The CDR3 bases that were read are TGCAGTGCTAGAGAAGGGGGGGCCGGGGGC. Residues: CSAREGGAGG. The full CDR3 protein is CSAREGGAGGYTF.

This clone occurred many times. Read data end 3 residues before the CDR3 end; the end is taken from the germline J gene. The genes are TRBV6-1 and TRBJ2-4; possible D gene TRBD1, 7 bases. CDR1 is MNHNS, CDR2 SASEGT, per germline. The CDR3 is made up of 13 amino acids. The DNA read from the CDR3 is TGTGCCAGCAGTGAAGTGTGGCGGGACAGT. This codes for CASSEVWRDS. The complete CDR3 reads CASSEVWRDSQYF.

As regards this clone: The read finishes 3 residues shy of the CDR3 end, and the germline J gene is used to complete it. This chain uses TRBV7-3 with TRBJ2-2; D gene unclear. The CDR3 is 12 residues long. Trimming pared 1 base from V and 8 bases from J, leaving 5 bases between. Germline CDR1 and CDR2: SGHTA and FQGTGA. CDR3 in amino acids: CASSLMSGELFF. Incomplete CDR3 DNA: TGTGCCAGCAGCTTAATGTCGGGGGAG.